This T cell receptor beta chain originates from a study of cytomegalovirus exposure and HLA in healthy donors. The donors gave bone marrow, and they were healthy. This clone showed up just a few times. Its target is not known. The V end was cut by 2 bases, the J end by 3 bases, with 18 bases between. The CDR3 spans 16 residues. Per germline, CDR1 SGDLS and CDR2 YYNGEE. General study results and limits: In a later analysis, specific HLA alleles were associated with over 15,000 TCR beta sequences at a 0.05 false discovery rate. Prior analysis indicated that the majority of TCR beta V segments exhibited productivity approximately 87% or approximately 30% of the time.

Primers included in the PCR were 60 Vbeta and 13 Jbeta primers. The method was immunoSEQ multiplex PCR; TCRdb's version includes in-frame clones alone and lacks a portion of them. The table shows roughly 180,000 clones, with roughly 80% occurring only once. This chain connects TRBV9 to TRBJ2-7, with a possible D match to TRBD1 (5 bases). Specimen: PBMCs. The source of this sequence is a woman aged 30 to 39 in good health and CMV-seropositive. CDR3 amino acids: CASSVGRESLNYEQYF. CDR3 in DNA: TGTGCCAGCAGCGTCGGCAGGGAATCTTTAAACTACGAGCAGTACTTC.